This record concerns one T cell receptor (beta chain) sequence. Its antigen is unknown. This sample was included in a study of T cell responses to AZD1222 COVID-19 vaccine. Study conclusions and caveats: Reportedly, close to half of spike-specific TCRs are directed against unmutated variant regions. Following two doses of AZD1222, Spike-specific TCR breadth and depth rose. Most donors were white British, females outnumbered males, and clonal diversity was possibly underestimated. The span of vaccine-associated CD4 TCRs extended across spike, with dominance at 160-218 and 743-854.

The data were produced by immunoSEQ multiplex PCR, yet TCRdb's version contains in-frame clones alone and is incomplete. The sample carries approximately 50,000 clones, 75% to 90% recorded once. The source material was peripheral blood, sampled on day 0 of MenACWY control vaccination. The TCR originated in an adult in good health.

The CDR3 DNA follows: TGTGCCAGTATTCCGGGATTATCCGGGGAGCTGTTTTTT. Its translation is CASIPGLSGELFF. This chain links TRBV7-9 with TRBJ2-2, with D possibly TRBD2 on 5 matching bases. The V and J ends lost 9 bases and 6 bases respectively, with 14 bases between them. The CDR3 loop spans 13 amino acids. Germline CDR1 and CDR2: SEHNR and FQNEAQ (reference sequence).